This is a list of T cell receptor beta chains from one sample in a study of blood T cell repertoires in COVID-19. Assay used: immunoSEQ multiplex PCR; TCRdb lists only in-frame clones, some missing. The top ten hold about 4.2% of the sample, which has approximately 300,000 clones, 90% seen once. Input material: PBMCs or T cells enriched from blood (not recorded which). These receptors were collected from a young woman who had been exposed to COVID-19. CDR3s include the opening cysteine and the closing phenylalanine or tryptophan. D genes are given only for firm matches. For some rows the clone size is stated as once, few or many, or as a class when expanded; others skip it.

d_call j_call v_call clone_size cdr3_nt cdr3_aa
- TRBJ2-7 TRBV11-2 - TGTGCCAGCAGCTTAGAGCCAGGGATCTACTACGAGCAGTACTTC CASSLEPGIYYEQYF
TRBD1 TRBJ1-1 TRBV28 - TGTGCCAGCAGTTTAATGCAGGGGGCGCGCACTGAAGCTTTCTTT CASSLMQGARTEAFF
TRBD1 TRBJ1-1 TRBV5-1 - TGCGCCAGCAGCAGGCAACAGGGGGCGGGCACTGAAGCTTTCTTT CASSRQQGAGTEAFF
TRBD2 TRBJ2-7 TRBV15 - TGTGCCACCAGCCCCCAACGACTAGCGTCCTACGAGCAGTACTTC CATSPQRLASYEQYF
TRBD1 TRBJ1-2 TRBV5-1 - TGCGCCAACTCGGGACAGATCATAGTCTATGGCTACACCTTC CANSGQIIVYGYTF
- TRBJ1-2 TRBV6-5 - TGTGCCAGCAGTTCTCAGGGGATACAGGCCCTAGATGGCTACACCTTC CASSSQGIQALDGYTF
TRBD1 TRBJ1-6 TRBV5-4 - TGTGCCAGCACGGGACAGGGGGCGAATTCACCCCTCCACTTT CASTGQGANSPLHF
- TRBJ1-2 TRBV6-6 - TGTGCCAGCAGTTACTCACTCGGAGCCTATGGCTACACCTTC CASSYSLGAYGYTF
- TRBJ2-3 TRBV9 - TGTGCCAGCGGCGGGACAAAGACCACAGATACGCAGTATTTT CASGGTKTTDTQYF
TRBD1 TRBJ1-2 TRBV3-1/TRBV3-2 - TGTGCCAGCAGCCAAGATACGGACAGGGTAAATGGCTACACCTTC CASSQDTDRVNGYTF
TRBD1 TRBJ1-3 TRBV19 - TGTGCCAGTGGAAAGGGGGCTTTAACTGGAAACACCATATATTTT CASGKGALTGNTIYF
- TRBJ2-1 TRBV6-2/TRBV6-3 - TGTGCCAGCAGTTACGGTTACGGACAATTCTACAATGAGCAGTTCTTC CASSYGYGQFYNEQFF
TRBD1 TRBJ1-1 TRBV7-9 - TGTGCCAGCAGCTCCGGACAGGGAGGATATGACACTGAAGCTTTCTTT CASSSGQGGYDTEAFF
- TRBJ2-5 TRBV27 - TGTGCCAGCAGTCGGCCGGGGGGCGAGACCCAGTACTTC CASSRPGGETQYF
TRBD1 TRBJ2-1 TRBV10-3 - TGTGCCATCGACCGGGACAGTCGGAACAATGAGCAGTTCTTC CAIDRDSRNNEQFF
- TRBJ1-6 TRBV28 - TGTGCCAGCAGAGCCACCGGGACACACTCACCCCTCCACTTT CASRATGTHSPLHF
- TRBJ2-1 TRBV4-3 - TGCGCCAGCAGCCGGGGGCAGGGCTCCTACAATGAGCAGTTCTTC CASSRGQGSYNEQFF
TRBD2 TRBJ2-1 TRBV7-3 - TGTGCCAGCAGCACCGGGACTAGCGGATACAATGAGCAGTTCTTC CASSTGTSGYNEQFF
TRBD2 TRBJ2-7 TRBV18 - TGTGCCAGCTCACCTCGGGGACTAGCGGGGGACGAGCAGTACTTC CASSPRGLAGDEQYF
TRBD1 TRBJ1-2 TRBV28 - TGTGCCAGCAGTTTACAGGGGGCGCTTGGCTACACCTTC CASSLQGALGYTF
TRBD1 TRBJ2-5 TRBV2 - TGTGCCAGCAGGGCAGGGGGAGAGACCCAGTACTTC CASRAGGETQYF
- TRBJ1-3 TRBV4-2 - TGTGCCAGCAGCCAAGACAGGGATTCTGGAAACACCATATATTTT CASSQDRDSGNTIYF
- TRBJ1-1 TRBV7-9 - TGTGCCAGCAGCTTAGACCAGGTCGAGACTGAAGCTTTCTTT CASSLDQVETEAFF
TRBD1 TRBJ1-5 TRBV18 - TGTGCCAGCTCAGAGACAGGGGACAATCAGCCCCAGCATTTT CASSETGDNQPQHF
TRBD1 TRBJ2-7 TRBV19 - TGTGCCAGTAGTATTGGACAGGGGGCTTACGAGCAGTACTTC CASSIGQGAYEQYF
- TRBJ1-4 TRBV6-5 - TGTGCCAGCAGCTCCGTTGCAACTAATGAAAAACTGTTTTTT CASSSVATNEKLFF
- TRBJ2-1 TRBV11-2 few TGTGCCAGCAGCCCCACACGGGGGGCCTACTGGGATGAGCAGTTCTTC CASSPTRGAYWDEQFF
- TRBJ1-4 TRBV4-1 few TGCGCCAGCAGCCAACCGACCAAGAGGGAAAAACTGTTTTTT CASSQPTKREKLFF
- TRBJ2-7 TRBV4-1 - TGCGCCAGCAGCCAAGCCAGGGTGGGCCCTAACGAGCAGTACTTC CASSQARVGPNEQYF
TRBD1 TRBJ1-6 TRBV5-4 - TGTGCCAGCAGCTTGGGACAGGGAAAATCACCCCTCCACTTT CASSLGQGKSPLHF
- TRBJ1-2 TRBV3-1/TRBV3-2 - TGTGCCAGCAGCCAAGATACGGTGGGGGCTAAGAATGGCTACACCTTC CASSQDTVGAKNGYTF
- TRBJ2-1 TRBV19 - TGTGCCAGTAGTATCTTAAGGGGCAATGAGCAGTTCTTC CASSILRGNEQFF
- TRBJ1-2 TRBV12-5 - TGTGCTAGTGGTTTGGAGCCGGGAGGGGGTGGCTACACCTTC CASGLEPGGGGYTF
- TRBJ1-2 TRBV7-2 - TGTGCCAGCAGCATGGGACTTAACTATGGCTACACCTTC CASSMGLNYGYTF
- TRBJ1-1 TRBV30 - TGTGCCTGGAGGCGGGAGCGGGCTGAAGCTTTCTTT CAWRRERAEAFF
- TRBJ2-1 TRBV7-9 - TGTGCCAGCAGCTTGGGGCCCAACAATGAGCAGTTCTTC CASSLGPNNEQFF
TRBD1 TRBJ1-3 TRBV5-1 - TGCGCCAGCAGCGCGGGGACAGGGGGAAACACCATATATTTT CASSAGTGGNTIYF
- TRBJ1-6 TRBV6-4 - TGTGCCAGCAGTGACGGGCAGGGAAATTCACCCCTCCACTTT CASSDGQGNSPLHF
- TRBJ1-1 TRBV9 few TGTGCCAGCAGCGTAGCTCCTAAGAACACTGAAGCTTTCTTT CASSVAPKNTEAFF
TRBD1 TRBJ1-4 TRBV19 - TGTGCCAGGACCGACAGGGCTAATGAAAAACTGTTTTTT CARTDRANEKLFF
- TRBJ1-3 TRBV12-5 - TGTGCTAGTTCCTCAGACAGGAGCTCTGGAAACACCATATATTTT CASSSDRSSGNTIYF
TRBD1 TRBJ2-7 TRBV7-2 - TGTGCCAGCAGCCCGGGGACAGGGAAAGGGTCCTACGAGCAGTACTTC CASSPGTGKGSYEQYF
TRBD1 TRBJ1-3 TRBV5-4 - TGTGCCAGCAGCCCACAGGGGGCGAGAAACACCATATATTTT CASSPQGARNTIYF
- TRBJ1-2 TRBV5-6 - TGTGCCAGCAGCTGGGGGGAGGGCTATGGCTACACCTTC CASSWGEGYGYTF
TRBD1 TRBJ2-7 TRBV7-9 - TGTGCCAGCAGCTCCCCCGGGACAGGGAATAACGAGCAGTACTTC CASSSPGTGNNEQYF
TRBD2 TRBJ2-4 TRBV18 - TGTGCCAGCTCACCCGCCGGGACTAGAACCAACATTCAGTACTTC CASSPAGTRTNIQYF
- TRBJ1-2 TRBV4-2 - TGTGCCAGCAGCCAAGAATCCGGCGGGGGACACTATGGCTACACCTTC CASSQESGGGHYGYTF
TRBD1 TRBJ1-3 TRBV18 few TGTGCCAGCTCGCCGGGACAGGGATCTGGAAACACCATATATTTT CASSPGQGSGNTIYF